This T cell receptor beta chain was recorded in a study of OX40 agonist ivuxolimab in advanced cancers. Study as a whole: Three patients, one with hepatocellular carcinoma and two with cutaneous melanoma, responded partially.

Of note for this clone: Its antigen is unknown.

Study-wide points: Near-lowest levels of clonal expansion characterized partial responders at 0.1-3.0 mg/kg.

Germline V gene lookup returns CDR1 LGHNA and CDR2 YSLEER. This CDR3 has 14 residues. The V end was cut by 10 bases, the J end by 4 bases, with 16 bases between. Assay: immunoSEQ multiplex PCR; the TCRdb copy retains only in-frame clones and omits some. The sample holds 95,000 to 100,000 clones, about 80% seen once. Specimen: CD4+ or CD8+ T cells sorted from blood, collected in a trial of the OX40 agonist ivuxolimab. The rearrangement joins TRBV4-3 to TRBJ2-2; TRBD2 is a possible D gene (5 bases). This receptor was identified in an adult with an advanced solid tumor such as melanoma, head and neck, liver or kidney cancer. This CDR3 reads CATRRGLGTGELFF. The CDR3 DNA reads as TGCGCCACAAGACGGGGTTTGGGCACCGGGGAGCTGTTTTTT.